This T cell receptor (beta chain) originates from a study of shared clonotypes between healthy human individuals. Some clones are missing from TCRdb's copy, which holds only in-frame ones; the method was immunoSEQ multiplex PCR. The table has over a million clones, more than 95% seen once. This TCR came from a man aged 30-40 years in good health. The specimen was naive CD4+ T cells sorted from blood. Documented subset: CD45RA+ positively selected.

This chain's CDR3 is CASSQAGTTYEKLFF. For the CDR3, the DNA is TGTGCCAGCTCACAGGCCGGGACAACATATGAAAAACTGTTTTTT. This chain connects TRBV18 to TRBJ1-4, with a weak D call TRBD1 (6 bases). V shed 4 bases and J shed 6 bases, with 15 bases lying between them. The germline V gene has CDR1 KGHSH and CDR2 LQKENI. The CDR3 consists of 15 residues.